This T cell receptor (beta chain) came from a study of blood T cells in healthy people across ages. Study findings and constraints: Strong correlation was found linking TCR beta diversity to naive T cell percentage. Estimated diversity across one million T cells was deemed an underestimate.

This clonotype was counted a few times. What it recognizes is unknown. The CDR3 loop spans 19 amino acids. Per the germline V gene, CDR1 is MGHDK and CDR2 is SYGVNS. The V gene end was trimmed by 4 bases and the J gene end by 3 bases; junction bases not matched to a gene: 13. Per sample, extraction of total RNA gave at least 6 micrograms in every case. The authors ran a second PCR of roughly 7 to 11 cycles using a sample-barcoded 5' primer and a J-beta primer mix. TCRdb reanalysed the 5' RACE reads using MiXCR and keeps one entry per CDR3 protein. This sample carries 500,000 to 700,000 distinct CDR3 sequences, less than 35% of them seen once, and the ten largest clones take about 15%.

Material: blood. This receptor was identified in a woman older than 75 in good health. The chain combines TRBV25-1 with TRBJ1-6; 9 nucleotides agree with TRBD1. CDR3 sequence (DNA): TGTGCCAGCAGTGCCAACCCTCCCGGGACAGGGATCTATAATTCACCCCTCCACTTT. Amino acid sequence: CASSANPPGTGIYNSPLHF.